This passage covers 3 T cell receptor beta chains from one sample sequenced in a study of cytomegalovirus exposure and HLA in healthy donors. PCR was performed using 60 Vbeta and 13 Jbeta primers. Method: immunoSEQ multiplex PCR; TCRdb's copy keeps in-frame clones and lacks some. The repertoire holds approximately 170,000 clones, with around 63% as singletons. The specimen sequenced was PBMCs. These receptors all come from a young woman in good health and CMV-seropositive.

The V and J genes are TRBV2 and TRBJ1-5; 7 bases line up with TRBD1. Germline CDR1 is SNHLY and CDR2 is FYNNEI. V lost 6 bases to trimming and J lost 6 bases; unmatched junction nucleotides: 5. The CDR3 consists of 13 residues. CDR3 in amino acids: CASRGGHRQPQHF. The CDR3 DNA reads as TGTGCCAGCAGAGGGGGCCATCGTCAGCCCCAGCATTTT. The full variable domain, in which reference TRBV2 and TRBJ1-5 provide the parts outside the CDR3, is EPEVTQTPSHQVTQMGQEVILRCVPISNHLYFYWYRQILGQKVEFLVSFYNNEISEKSEIFDDQFSVERPDGSNFTLKIRSTKLEDSAMYFCASRGGHRQPQHFGDGTRLSIL.

The V and J genes are TRBV18 and TRBJ2-5; 10 bases align to TRBD1. This CDR3 comprises 15 residues. Germline V gene data show CDR1 as KGHSH and CDR2 as LQKENI. V lost 6 bases and J lost 6; bases outside the gene matches: 10. The CDR3 loop is CASSHREDRGQTQYF. CDR3 DNA: TGTGCCAGCTCTCACCGTGAAGACAGGGGGCAGACCCAGTACTTC.

The chain couples TRBV6-4 to TRBJ2-3; 9 nucleotides line up with TRBD1. Germline CDR1 and CDR2: MRHNA and SNTAGT. J was trimmed by 3 bases and V by 6 bases; bases with no gene match: 7. The CDR3 is made up of 15 amino acids. The CDR3 DNA reads TGTGCCAGCAGCGTACAACAGGGGGCTACAGATACGCAGTATTTT. Translation gives CASSVQQGATDTQYF.